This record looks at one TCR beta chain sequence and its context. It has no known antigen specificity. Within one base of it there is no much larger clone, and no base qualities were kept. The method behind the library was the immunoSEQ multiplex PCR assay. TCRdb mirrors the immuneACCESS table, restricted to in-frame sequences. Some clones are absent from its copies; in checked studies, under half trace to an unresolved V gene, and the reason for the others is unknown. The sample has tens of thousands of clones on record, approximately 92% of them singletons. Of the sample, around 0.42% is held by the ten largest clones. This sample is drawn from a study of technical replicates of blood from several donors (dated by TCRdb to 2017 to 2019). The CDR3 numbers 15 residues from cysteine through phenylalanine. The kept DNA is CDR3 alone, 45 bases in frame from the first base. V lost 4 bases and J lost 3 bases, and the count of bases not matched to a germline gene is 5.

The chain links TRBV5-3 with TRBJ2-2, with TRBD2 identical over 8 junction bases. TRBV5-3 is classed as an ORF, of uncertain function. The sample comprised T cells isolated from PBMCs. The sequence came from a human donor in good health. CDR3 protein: CARSPSGSHTGELFF. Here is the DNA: TGTGCCAGAAGCCCAAGCGGGAGTCACACCGGGGAGCTGTTTTTT.